Below, one TCR beta chain is given with its context. The target antigen is unknown. These data come from a study of post-analysis software for immune sequencing data. On the study more broadly: The patients showed relapsing-remitting, secondary progressive and progressive-relapsing multiple sclerosis courses. Findings and limits, study-wide: Multiple sclerosis was associated with a significant reduction in normalized Chao1 diversity relative to controls. Those samples that were prepared in the same batch co-clustered strongly by F measure.

The library was made from cDNA and included unique molecular identifiers. Around 500,000 cDNA molecules were recovered from an input of about 0.9 to 10 million T cells. TCRdb called the PCR reads again in MiXCR, with one record for every CDR3 protein. The repertoire includes hundreds of thousands of distinct CDR3 sequences, approximately 60% of them detected once, and about 10% sits in the top ten. Input material: blood. The receptor comes from a girl aged 2-10 years with multiple sclerosis.

CDR3 sequence reads: CASSQLANTDTQYF. The CDR3 coding sequence is TGCGCCAGCAGCCAACTAGCGAATACAGATACGCAGTATTTT. The chain uses TRBV4-1 and TRBJ2-3; maybe TRBD2 (6 bases). The CDR3 contains 14 residues. CDR1 MGHRA and CDR2 YSYEKL come from the germline V gene. V lost 2 bases to trimming and J lost 3 bases, with 9 bases between them.